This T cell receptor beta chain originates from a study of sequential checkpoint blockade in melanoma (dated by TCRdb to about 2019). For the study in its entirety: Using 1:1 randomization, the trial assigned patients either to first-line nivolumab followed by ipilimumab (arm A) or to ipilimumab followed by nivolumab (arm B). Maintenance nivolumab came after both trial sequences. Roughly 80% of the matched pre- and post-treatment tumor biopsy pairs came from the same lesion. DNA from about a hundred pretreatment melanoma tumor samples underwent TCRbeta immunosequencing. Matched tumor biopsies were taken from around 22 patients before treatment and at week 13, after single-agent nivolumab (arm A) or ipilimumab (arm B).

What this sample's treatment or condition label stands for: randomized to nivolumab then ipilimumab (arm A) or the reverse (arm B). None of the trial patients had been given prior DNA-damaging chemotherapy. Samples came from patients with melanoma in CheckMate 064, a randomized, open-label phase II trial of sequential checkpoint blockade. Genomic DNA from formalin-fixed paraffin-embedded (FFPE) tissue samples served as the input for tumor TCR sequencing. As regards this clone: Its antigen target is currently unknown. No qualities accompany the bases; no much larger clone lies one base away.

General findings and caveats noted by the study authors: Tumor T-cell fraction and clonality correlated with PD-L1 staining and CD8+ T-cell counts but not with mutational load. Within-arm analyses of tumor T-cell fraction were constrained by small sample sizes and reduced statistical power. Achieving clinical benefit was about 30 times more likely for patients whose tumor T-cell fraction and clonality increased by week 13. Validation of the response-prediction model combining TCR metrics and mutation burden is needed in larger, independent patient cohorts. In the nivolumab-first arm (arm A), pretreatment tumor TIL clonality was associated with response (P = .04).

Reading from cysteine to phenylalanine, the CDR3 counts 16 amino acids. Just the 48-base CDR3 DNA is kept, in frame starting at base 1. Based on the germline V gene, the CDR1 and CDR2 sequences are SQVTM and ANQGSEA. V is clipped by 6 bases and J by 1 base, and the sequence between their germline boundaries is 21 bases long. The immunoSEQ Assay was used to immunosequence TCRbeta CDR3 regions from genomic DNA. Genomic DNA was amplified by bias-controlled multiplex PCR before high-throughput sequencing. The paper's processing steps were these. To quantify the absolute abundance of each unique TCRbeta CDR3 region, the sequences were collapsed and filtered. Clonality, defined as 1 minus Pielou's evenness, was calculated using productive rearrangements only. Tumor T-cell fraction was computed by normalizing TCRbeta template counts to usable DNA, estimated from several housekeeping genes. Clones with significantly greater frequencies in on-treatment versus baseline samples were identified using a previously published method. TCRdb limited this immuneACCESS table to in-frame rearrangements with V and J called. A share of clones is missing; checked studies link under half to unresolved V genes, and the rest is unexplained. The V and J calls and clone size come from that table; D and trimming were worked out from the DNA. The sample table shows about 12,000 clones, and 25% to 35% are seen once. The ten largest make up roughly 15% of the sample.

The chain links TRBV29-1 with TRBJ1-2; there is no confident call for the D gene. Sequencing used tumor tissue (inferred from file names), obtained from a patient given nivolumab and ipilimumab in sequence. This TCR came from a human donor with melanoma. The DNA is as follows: TGCAGCGTCGAAAAAGGATACCTGAAAGATAACTATGGCTACACCTTC. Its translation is CSVEKGYLKDNYGYTF.